The rows below give T cell receptor beta chains drawn from one sample of a study of type 1 and type 2 diabetes patients. MiXCR, run by TCRdb on the multiplex PCR reads, gives a single entry per CDR3 protein. Here the sample spans 250,000 to 300,000 distinct CDR3 sequences, 40% to 50% being singletons. Sequenced sample: peripheral blood mononuclear cells (PBMCs). The receptors here all came from a man younger than 35 with type 2 diabetes. Each CDR3 is given with its conserved first and last residue.

j_call v_call cdr3_aa
TRBJ1-5 TRBV6-5 CASRPGTGDIVNQPQHF
TRBJ2-1 TRBV20-1 CSAPQSRSSGNEQFF
TRBJ1-1 TRBV28 CASRHQQNEMNTEAFF
TRBJ2-3 TRBV15 CATSRGRGRSTDTQYF
TRBJ2-7 TRBV19 CASSMSSRGLYEQYF
TRBJ2-1 TRBV20-1 CSAHRGREGVSQFF
TRBJ1-4 TRBV5-1 CASRNTGGVFEKLFF
TRBJ1-1 TRBV6-1 CASSPAEWRGRRRDTEAFF
TRBJ2-1 TRBV12-3/TRBV12-4 CASSPLAGIDRSYNEQFF
TRBJ2-7 TRBV20-1 CSAREEGVITYEQYF
TRBJ2-5 TRBV29-1 CSATGVETQYF
TRBJ2-1 TRBV9 CASEGSPDEQFF
TRBJ1-1 TRBV7-8 CASSLETRGLGAEAFF
TRBJ1-2 TRBV2 CASLSKGFNGYTF
TRBJ2-5 TRBV19 CASSLRDKQETQYF
TRBJ2-1 TRBV25-1 CATSDVKGMNNEQFF
TRBJ2-3 TRBV30 CAWSPSTDTQYF
TRBJ2-1 TRBV12-3/TRBV12-4 CASGTSGRRGNEQFF
TRBJ2-3 TRBV2 CASSGPGLGGTDTQYF
TRBJ2-3 TRBV10-1 CASSEEHTPDTQYF
TRBJ1-2 TRBV19 CASSPDGKYGYTF
TRBJ2-2 TRBV20-1 CSARRLAGSATGELFF
TRBJ2-7 TRBV14 CASSQWGGYEQYF
TRBJ1-6 TRBV19 CASSRGGSTGSPLHF
TRBJ1-5 TRBV20-1 CSASPDAHQPQHF
TRBJ2-4 TRBV7-8 CASSPRGAGGLDIQYF
TRBJ2-4 TRBV15 CATSRGGGRENIQYF
TRBJ2-5 TRBV11-3 CASSLTGESGETQYF
TRBJ1-2 TRBV7-8 CASSIGQGASYGYTF
TRBJ2-1 TRBV7-2 CASSSSGVVEQFF
TRBJ1-1 TRBV6-1 CASSEATGQGTEAFF
TRBJ1-1 TRBV7-9 CAISQAANTEAFF
TRBJ2-5 TRBV5-5 CASSVGVGRGTQYF
TRBJ2-3 TRBV7-9 CASSLDYPDTQYF
TRBJ2-7 TRBV10-2 CASSEAGDYEQYF
TRBJ2-2 TRBV18 CASSLGTLGIGELFF
TRBJ2-7 TRBV4-1 CASSQLQGAGEQYF
TRBJ2-7 TRBV4-2 CASSQADRGDYEQYF
TRBJ2-1 TRBV20-1 CSAHAGAGSNEQFF
TRBJ1-6 TRBV2 CASRGQETAPLHF
TRBJ2-1 TRBV20-1 CSATFTRRLASLSYNEQFF
TRBJ1-5 TRBV30 CAWSSWWGQPQHF